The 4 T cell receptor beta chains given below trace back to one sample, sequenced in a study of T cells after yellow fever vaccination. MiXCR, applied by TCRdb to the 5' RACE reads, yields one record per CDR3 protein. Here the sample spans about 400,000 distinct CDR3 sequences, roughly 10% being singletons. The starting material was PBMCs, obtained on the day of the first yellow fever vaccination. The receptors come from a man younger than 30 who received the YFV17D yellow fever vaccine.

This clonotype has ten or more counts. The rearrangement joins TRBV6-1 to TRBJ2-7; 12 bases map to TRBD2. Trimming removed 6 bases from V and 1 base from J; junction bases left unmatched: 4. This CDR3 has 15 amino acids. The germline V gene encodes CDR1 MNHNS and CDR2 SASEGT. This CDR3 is CASRITSGGSYEQYV. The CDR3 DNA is TGTGCCAGCAGGATCACTAGCGGGGGGTCCTACGAGCAGTACGTC.

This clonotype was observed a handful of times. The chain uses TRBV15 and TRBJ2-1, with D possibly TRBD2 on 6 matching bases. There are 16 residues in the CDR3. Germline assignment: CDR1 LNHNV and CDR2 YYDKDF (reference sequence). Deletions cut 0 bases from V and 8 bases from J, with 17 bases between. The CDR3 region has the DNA TGTGCCACCAGCAGAGATCTCAGGCGGTGGGGGGATGAGCAGTTCTTC. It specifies CATSRDLRRWGDEQFF.

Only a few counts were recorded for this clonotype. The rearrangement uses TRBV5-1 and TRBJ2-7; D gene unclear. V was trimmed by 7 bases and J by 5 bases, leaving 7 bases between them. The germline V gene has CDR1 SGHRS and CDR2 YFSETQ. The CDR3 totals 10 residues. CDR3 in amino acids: CASGPNEQYV. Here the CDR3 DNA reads TGCGCCAGCGGCCCCAACGAGCAGTACGTC.

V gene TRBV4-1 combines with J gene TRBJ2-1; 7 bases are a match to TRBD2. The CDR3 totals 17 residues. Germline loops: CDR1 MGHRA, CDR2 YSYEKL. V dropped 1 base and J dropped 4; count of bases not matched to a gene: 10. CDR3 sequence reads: CASSQGMGSGIYNEQFF. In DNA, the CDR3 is TGCGCCAGCAGCCAAGGGATGGGGAGCGGGATTTACAATGAGCAGTTCTTC.